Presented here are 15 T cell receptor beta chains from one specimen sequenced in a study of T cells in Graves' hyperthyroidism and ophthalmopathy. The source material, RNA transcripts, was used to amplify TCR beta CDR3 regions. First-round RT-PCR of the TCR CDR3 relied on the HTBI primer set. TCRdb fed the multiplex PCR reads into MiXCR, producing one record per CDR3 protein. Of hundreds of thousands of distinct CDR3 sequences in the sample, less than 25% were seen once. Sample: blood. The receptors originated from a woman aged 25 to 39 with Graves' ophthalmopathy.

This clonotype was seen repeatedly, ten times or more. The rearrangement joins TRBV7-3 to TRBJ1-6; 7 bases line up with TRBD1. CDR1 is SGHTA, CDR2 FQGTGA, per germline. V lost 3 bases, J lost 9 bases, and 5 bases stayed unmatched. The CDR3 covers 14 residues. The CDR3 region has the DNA TGTGCCAGCAGCTTTACAGGGGTGGGTTCACCCCTCCACTTT. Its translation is CASSFTGVGSPLHF.

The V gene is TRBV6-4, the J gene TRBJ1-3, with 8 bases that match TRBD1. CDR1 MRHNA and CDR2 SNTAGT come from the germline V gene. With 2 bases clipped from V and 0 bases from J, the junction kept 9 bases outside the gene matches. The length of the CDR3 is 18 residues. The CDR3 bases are TGTGCCAGCAGTGACCTCCGGGACAGGCGCCACTCTGGAAACACCATATATTTT. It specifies CASSDLRDRRHSGNTIYF.

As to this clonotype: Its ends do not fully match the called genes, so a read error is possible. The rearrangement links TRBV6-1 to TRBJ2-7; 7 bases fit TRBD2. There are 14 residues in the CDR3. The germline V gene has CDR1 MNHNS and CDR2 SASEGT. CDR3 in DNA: TGTGCCAGCACCCGGACTATCGGGAGGTACGATCAGTACTTC. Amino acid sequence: CASTRTIGRYDQYF.

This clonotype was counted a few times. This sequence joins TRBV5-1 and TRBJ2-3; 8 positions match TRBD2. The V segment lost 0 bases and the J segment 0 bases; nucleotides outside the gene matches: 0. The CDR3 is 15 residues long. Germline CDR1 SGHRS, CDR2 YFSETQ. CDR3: CASSLERGSTDTQYF. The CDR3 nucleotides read TGCGCCAGCAGCTTGGAGCGGGGGAGCACAGATACGCAGTATTTT. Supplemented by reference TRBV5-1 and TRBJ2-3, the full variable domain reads KAGVTQTPRYLIKTRGQQVTLSCSPISGHRSVSWYQQTPGQGLQFLFEYFSETQRNKGNFPGRFSGRQFSNSRSEMNVSTLELGDSALYLCASSLERGSTDTQYFGPGTRLTVL.

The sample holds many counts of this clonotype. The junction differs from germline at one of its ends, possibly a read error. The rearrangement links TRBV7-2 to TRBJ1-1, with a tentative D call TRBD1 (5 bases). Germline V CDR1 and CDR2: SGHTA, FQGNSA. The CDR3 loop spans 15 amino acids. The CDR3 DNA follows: TGTGCCAACAGCTTAGGCGCCAGGGCCGACACTGAAGCTTTCTTT. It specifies CANSLGARADTEAFF.

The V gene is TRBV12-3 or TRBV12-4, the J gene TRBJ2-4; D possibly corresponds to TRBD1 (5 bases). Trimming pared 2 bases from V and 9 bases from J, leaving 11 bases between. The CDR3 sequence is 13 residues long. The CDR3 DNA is TGTGCCAGCAGTTTAATCAGGGATGGCATTCAGTACTTC. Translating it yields CASSLIRDGIQYF.

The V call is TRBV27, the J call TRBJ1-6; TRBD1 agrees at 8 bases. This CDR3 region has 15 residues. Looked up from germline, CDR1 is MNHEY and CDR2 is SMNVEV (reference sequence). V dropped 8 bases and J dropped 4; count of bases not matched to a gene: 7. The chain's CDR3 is CASQGAEGYNSPLHF. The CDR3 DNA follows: TGTGCCAGCCAGGGGGCGGAGGGGTATAATTCACCCCTCCACTTT.

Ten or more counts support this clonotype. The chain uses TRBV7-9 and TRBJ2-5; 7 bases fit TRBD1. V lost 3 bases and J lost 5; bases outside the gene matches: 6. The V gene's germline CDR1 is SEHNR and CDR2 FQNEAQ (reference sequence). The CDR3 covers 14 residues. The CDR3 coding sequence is TGTGCCAGCAGCTTCGGACAGGACGGGGAGACCCAGTACTTC. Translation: CASSFGQDGETQYF.

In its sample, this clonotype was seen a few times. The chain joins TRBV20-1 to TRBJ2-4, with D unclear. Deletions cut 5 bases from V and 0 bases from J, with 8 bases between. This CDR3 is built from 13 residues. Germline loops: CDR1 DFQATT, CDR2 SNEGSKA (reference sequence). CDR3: CSAYDIAKNIQYF. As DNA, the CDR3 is TGCAGTGCTTACGATATAGCCAAAAACATTCAGTACTTC.

The CDR3 loop reads CASSPGLQGGYEQYF. For the CDR3, the DNA is TGTGCCAGCTCACCAGGTTTGCAGGGAGGCTACGAGCAGTACTTC. The V and J genes are TRBV18 and TRBJ2-7; D is perhaps TRBD2 (6 bases). V lost 2 bases to trimming and J lost 3 bases, with 14 bases between them. The germline V gene encodes CDR1 KGHSH and CDR2 LQKENI. This CDR3 region has 15 residues.

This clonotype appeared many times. The DNA of the CDR3 is TGTGCCAGCACGCAACGGGACCCTAACACTGAAGCTTTCTTT. Protein product: CASTQRDPNTEAFF. The chain is built from TRBV12-3 or TRBV12-4 and TRBJ1-1, with D possibly TRBD1 on 5 matching bases. Trimming shortened V by 7 bases and J by 2 bases, and 14 bases separated the two germline ends. This CDR3 spans 14 amino acids.

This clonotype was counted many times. DNA of the CDR3: TGCGCCAGCAGCACCCAAGGACAGGGGTCTGGAAACACCATATATTTT. This translates into CASSTQGQGSGNTIYF. The gene calls are TRBV5-1 and TRBJ1-3; 9 bases agree with TRBD1. This CDR3 is built from 16 residues. Germline CDR1 and CDR2: SGHRS and YFSETQ. Trimming at V came to 4 bases and at J to 1 base, leaving 6 bases not matched to a gene.

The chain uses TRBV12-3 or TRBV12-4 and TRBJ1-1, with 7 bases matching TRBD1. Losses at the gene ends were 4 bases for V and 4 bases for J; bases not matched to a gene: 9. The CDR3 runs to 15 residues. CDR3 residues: CASSSSSGGGTEAFF. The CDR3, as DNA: TGTGCCAGCAGTTCCTCCTCAGGGGGAGGCACTGAAGCTTTCTTT.

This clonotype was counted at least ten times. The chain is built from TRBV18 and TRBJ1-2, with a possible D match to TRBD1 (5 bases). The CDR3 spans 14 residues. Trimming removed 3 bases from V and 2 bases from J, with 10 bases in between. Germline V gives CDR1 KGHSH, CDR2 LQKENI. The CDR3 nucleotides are TGTGCCAGCTCACCTAACCGGGACAACTATGGCTACACCTTC. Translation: CASSPNRDNYGYTF.

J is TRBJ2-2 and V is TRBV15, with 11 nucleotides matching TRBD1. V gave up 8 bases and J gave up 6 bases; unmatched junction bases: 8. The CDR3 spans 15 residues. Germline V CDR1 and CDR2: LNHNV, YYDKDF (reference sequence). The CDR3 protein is CATYTGQGVPGELFF. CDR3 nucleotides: TGTGCCACCTACACGGGACAGGGGGTACCCGGGGAGCTGTTTTTT.